These 17 T cell receptor beta chains were sequenced from one sample in a study of beta chain features in type 1 diabetes. Study-wide results and caveats: When Type 1 diabetes patients were examined, their TCRB CDR3s proved moderately but significantly shorter in all four CD4+ subsets.

These receptors have no known antigen. Isolated RNA was reverse transcribed in full, so expressed TCRB transcripts were sequenced. Sequencing used immunoSEQ multiplex PCR; TCRdb keeps in-frame clones, though not all of them. The sample records approximately 160,000 clones, around a tenth being singletons. Input material: central memory CD4+ T cells from blood. The receptors originated from a man aged 30 to 45 with type 1 diabetes.

The rearrangement joins TRBV28 to TRBJ1-1; perhaps TRBD1 as D (5 bases). Germline V gene sequence: CDR1 MDHEN, CDR2 SYDVKM. With 5 bases removed from V and 1 base from J, the gap between germline ends came to 17 bases. The CDR3 loop spans 16 amino acids. CDR3 sequence reads: CASSPIYDRPNTEAFF. Written as DNA, the CDR3 is TGTGCCAGCAGTCCCATATACGACAGACCGAACACTGAAGCTTTCTTT.

The chain is built from TRBV10-3 and TRBJ1-5; the match to TRBD1 covers 7 bases. V was pared by 10 bases and J by 3 bases, with 9 bases of the junction left unmatched. The CDR3 spans 14 residues. Looked up from germline, CDR1 is ENHRY and CDR2 is SYGVKD. The CDR3 region has the DNA TGTGCCACCACCGACAGGGAGATCAATCAGCCCCAGCATTTT. Translated: CATTDREINQPQHF.

This clone appeared a few times. This chain uses TRBV7-2 with TRBJ2-5, with D unclear. CDR1 is SGHTA, CDR2 FQGNSA, per germline. The CDR3 has 14 residues. Between the trimmed V and J ends, which lost 2 bases and 4 bases, there was a span of 11 bases. The CDR3 nucleotides are TGTGCCAGCAGCTTAAGCACTTTAACAGAGACCCAGTACTTC. As protein: CASSLSTLTETQYF.

The chain uses TRBV2 and TRBJ2-7; 7 bases fit TRBD2. Unmatched junction bases numbered 4, after V lost 6 bases and J lost 2 bases. Germline V gene data show CDR1 as SNHLY and CDR2 as FYNNEI. The CDR3 runs to 13 residues. In DNA form, the CDR3 reads TGTGCCAGCAGCGGACTAGTAACCTACGAGCAGTACTTC. Translating gives CASSGLVTYEQYF.

The J gene is TRBJ2-7, the V gene TRBV4-2; 8 bases line up with TRBD2. Germline CDR1 reads LGHNA; CDR2 reads YNFKEQ. The CDR3 has 15 amino acids. With 1 base clipped from V and 3 bases from J, the junction kept 5 bases outside the gene matches. CDR3 in amino acids: CASSQGWAGGYEQYF. Here the CDR3 DNA reads TGTGCCAGCAGCCAAGGGTGGGCGGGAGGCTACGAGCAGTACTTC.

The rearrangement uses TRBV25-1 and TRBJ2-5; no firm D call. Trimming took 2 bases from V and 0 from J, leaving 13 bases between them. CDR3 size: 16 residues. Germline loops: CDR1 MGHDK, CDR2 SYGVNS. The CDR3 is CASSELTFRNQETQYF. DNA for the CDR3: TGTGCCAGCAGTGAACTGACATTTAGGAACCAAGAGACCCAGTACTTC.

In its sample, this clone was seen a few times. This chain connects TRBV11-1 to TRBJ2-3, with a tentative D call TRBD1 (5 bases). The germline V and J ends were trimmed by 6 bases and 10 bases, with 20 bases remaining between them. The CDR3 covers 14 residues. Germline lookup yields CDR1 SGHAT and CDR2 FQDESV (reference sequence). The CDR3 loop reads CASSQDSRGKPQYF. The CDR3 DNA sequence: TGTGCCAGCAGTCAAGACAGTAGGGGTAAGCCGCAGTATTTT. The full variable domain, its missing parts supplied by reference TRBV11-1 and TRBJ2-3, is EAEVAQSPRYKITEKSQAVAFWCDPISGHATLYWYRQILGQGPELLVQFQDESVVDDSQLPKDRFSAERLKGVDSTLKIQPAELGDSAMYLCASSQDSRGKPQYFGPGTRLTVL.

A few counts support this clone. The CDR3: CSVDSDYTEAFF. Written as DNA, the CDR3 is TGCAGCGTTGATAGCGATTACACTGAAGCTTTCTTT. J is TRBJ1-1 and V is TRBV29-1; D is undetermined. CDR3 size: 12 residues. In germline, CDR1 is SQVTM, CDR2 ANQGSEA. Trimming took 3 bases from V and 3 from J, leaving 8 bases between them.

This clone was seen only a few times. The chain is built from TRBV5-6 and TRBJ2-5, with a tentative D call TRBD1 (5 bases). Between the trimmed V and J ends, which lost 3 bases and 5 bases, there was a span of 11 bases. The CDR3 is 13 residues long. Germline values: CDR1 SGHDT, CDR2 YYEEEE. Here the CDR3 reads CASSSQGTETQYF. The CDR3 nucleotides are TGTGCCAGCAGCTCTCAGGGTACGGAGACCCAGTACTTC.

This clone was seen a few times. The chain combines TRBV11-1 with TRBJ2-3, with TRBD2 matching over 10 bases. The V segment lost 1 base and the J segment 2 bases; nucleotides outside the gene matches: 6. The CDR3 extends over 17 amino acids. From germline, CDR1 is SGHAT and CDR2 FQDESV (reference sequence). CDR3 region: CASSLGWTSGPTDTQYF. In nucleotides, the CDR3 is TGTGCCAGCAGCTTAGGGTGGACTAGCGGCCCCACAGATACGCAGTATTTT.

This clone was observed a few times. The chain recombines TRBV2 with TRBJ1-2; D is possibly TRBD1 (5 bases). V shed 6 bases and J shed 5 bases, with 16 bases lying between them. The CDR3 has 14 residues. Germline V gene lookup returns CDR1 SNHLY and CDR2 FYNNEI. The CDR3 protein is CASRVRAGGYGYTF. CDR3 DNA sequence: TGTGCCAGCAGGGTTAGGGCGGGGGGATATGGCTACACCTTC.

In nucleotides, the CDR3 is TGCAGCGTTGGAACACCGTACAATGAGCAGTTCTTC. Translation: CSVGTPYNEQFF. The chain couples TRBV29-1 to TRBJ2-1, with D uncertain. The CDR3 consists of 12 residues. The germline CDR1 and CDR2 sequences are SQVTM and ANQGSEA. V shed 4 bases and J shed 4 bases, with 8 bases lying between them.

This clone was recorded a few times. The rearrangement joins TRBV30 to TRBJ1-4, with 10 positions matching TRBD1. After removal of 6 bases from V and 8 bases from J, the junction contained 9 bases not matched to a gene. This CDR3 is 14 amino acids long. Per germline, CDR1 GTSNPN and CDR2 SVGIG (reference sequence). Written as DNA, the CDR3 is TGTGCCTGTCATCTGCCGGGACAGGGGGAAAAACTGTTTTTT. It yields the protein CACHLPGQGEKLFF. Full variable domain (rest looked up from reference TRBV30 and TRBJ1-4): SQTIHQWPATLVQPVGSPLSLECTVEGTSNPNLYWYRQAAGRGLQLLFYSVGIGQISSEVPQNLSASRPQDRQFILSSKKLLLSDSGFYLCACHLPGQGEKLFFGSGTQLSVL.

V and J are TRBV18 and TRBJ1-3, with 10 bases fitting TRBD1. V dropped 2 bases and J dropped 8; count of bases not matched to a gene: 12. The length of the CDR3 is 17 residues. Germline V gene sequence: CDR1 KGHSH, CDR2 LQKENI. CDR3 sequence (DNA): TGTGCCAGCTCACCAACCGGACAGGGGGTTTCCACGGACACCATATATTTT. It yields the protein CASSPTGQGVSTDTIYF.

V usage is TRBV14 and J usage is TRBJ1-1, with D perhaps matching TRBD1 (5 bases). V gave up 3 bases and J gave up 6 bases, with 8 bases separating them. This CDR3 spans 12 amino acids. The germline V gene has CDR1 SGHDN and CDR2 FVKESK. The CDR3 loop is CASSHWGAEAFF. The CDR3, as DNA: TGTGCCAGCAGCCACTGGGGGGCTGAAGCTTTCTTT. Full variable domain (outside the CDR3, taken from reference TRBV14 and TRBJ1-1): EAGVTQFPSHSVIEKGQTVTLRCDPISGHDNLYWYRRVMGKEIKFLLHFVKESKQDESGMPNNRFLAERTGGTYSTLKVQPAELEDSGVYFCASSHWGAEAFFGQGTRLTVV.

There are many counts of this clone. This chain uses TRBV11-2 with TRBJ2-7, with 9 bases that match TRBD2. V shed 5 bases, J shed 0 bases, and the junction held 5 bases outside the gene matches. Germline CDR1 reads SGHAT; CDR2 reads FQNNGV. This CDR3 has 15 amino acids. The CDR3 nucleotides read TGTGCCAGCAGCAGGACTAGCGACAGCTCCTACGAGCAGTACTTC. It yields the protein CASSRTSDSSYEQYF.

This clone was detected a few times. The chain has TRBV5-1 and TRBJ2-7, with 12 positions matching TRBD2. Germline CDR1 reads SGHRS; CDR2 reads YFSETQ. With V trimmed by 5 bases and J by 1 base, 4 bases remained unmatched. The CDR3 sequence is 15 residues long. CDR3 nucleotides: TGCGCCAGCAGATCTGGACTAGCGGGGTCCTACGAGCAGTACTTC. This translates into CASRSGLAGSYEQYF. Based on the CDR3 plus reference TRBV5-1 and TRBJ2-7, the full variable domain is KAGVTQTPRYLIKTRGQQVTLSCSPISGHRSVSWYQQTPGQGLQFLFEYFSETQRNKGNFPGRFSGRQFSNSRSEMNVSTLELGDSALYLCASRSGLAGSYEQYFGPGTRLTVT.